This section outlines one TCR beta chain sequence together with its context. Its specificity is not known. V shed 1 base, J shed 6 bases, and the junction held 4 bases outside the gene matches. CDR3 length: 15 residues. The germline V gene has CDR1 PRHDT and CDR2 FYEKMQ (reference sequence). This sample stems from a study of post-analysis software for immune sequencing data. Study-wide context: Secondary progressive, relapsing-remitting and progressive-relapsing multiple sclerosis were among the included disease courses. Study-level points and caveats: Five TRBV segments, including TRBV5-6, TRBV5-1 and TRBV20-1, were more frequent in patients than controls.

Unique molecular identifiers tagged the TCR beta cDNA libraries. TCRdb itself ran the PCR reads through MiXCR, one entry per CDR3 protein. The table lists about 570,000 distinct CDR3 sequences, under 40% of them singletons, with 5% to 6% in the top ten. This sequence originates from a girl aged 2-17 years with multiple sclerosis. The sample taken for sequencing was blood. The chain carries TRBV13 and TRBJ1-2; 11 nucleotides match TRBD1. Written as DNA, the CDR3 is TGTGCCAGCAGCTTAGTCCTGGGACAGGGGGATGGCTACACCTTC. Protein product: CASSLVLGQGDGYTF.